This T cell receptor beta chain was found in a study of Ad26.COV2.S vaccination and SARS-CoV-2 variants. About the research overall: This donor came from the COV1001 trial of Ad26.COV2.S.

The treatment here: around 19 received Ad26.COV2.S at low or high dose, single or two shots; several received placebo; per-sample allocation not given. Sampling took place 63 days after the first vaccine or placebo injection. The study's findings and limits: Similar non-spike TCR breadth was observed in recipients of vaccine and of placebo.

TCRdb keeps only in-frame clones here, not all; method: immunoSEQ multiplex PCR. The repertoire has roughly 680,000 clones, more than 80% of them found once; the top ten carry approximately 1.5%. Regarding this clone: The antigen is undetermined.

The source of this sequence is a person aged 18-65 years who received the Ad26.COV2.S COVID-19 vaccine or a placebo. Sequencing was performed on peripheral blood, taken in a trial of Ad26.COV2.S vaccine versus placebo.

Written as DNA, the CDR3 is TGTGCCAGCAGTGACTCGAGACGGTATAGCAATCAGCCCCAGCATTTT. Its translation: CASSDSRRYSNQPQHF. This chain joins TRBV6-4 and TRBJ1-5; D is unresolved. CDR3 size: 16 residues. Germline V gene sequence: CDR1 MRHNA, CDR2 SNTAGT. The V end was cut by 0 bases, the J end by 0 bases, with 9 bases between.